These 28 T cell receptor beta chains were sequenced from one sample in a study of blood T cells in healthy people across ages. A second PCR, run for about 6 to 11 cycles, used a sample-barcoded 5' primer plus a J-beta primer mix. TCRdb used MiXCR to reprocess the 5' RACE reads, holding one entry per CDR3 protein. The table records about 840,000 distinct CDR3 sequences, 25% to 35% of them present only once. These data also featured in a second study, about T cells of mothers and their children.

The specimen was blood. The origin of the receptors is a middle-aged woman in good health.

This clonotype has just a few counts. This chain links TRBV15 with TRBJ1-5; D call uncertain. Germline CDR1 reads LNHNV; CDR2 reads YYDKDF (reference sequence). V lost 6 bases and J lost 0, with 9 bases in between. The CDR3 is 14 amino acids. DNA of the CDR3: TGTGCCACCAGTAGGCAGATTAGCAATCAGCCCCAGCATTTT. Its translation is CATSRQISNQPQHF.

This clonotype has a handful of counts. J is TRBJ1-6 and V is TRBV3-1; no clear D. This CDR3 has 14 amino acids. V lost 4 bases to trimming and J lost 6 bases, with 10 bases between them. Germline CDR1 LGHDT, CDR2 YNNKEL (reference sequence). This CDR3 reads CASSRSWSNSPLHF. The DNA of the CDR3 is TGTGCCAGCAGCCGGTCCTGGTCTAATTCACCCCTCCACTTT. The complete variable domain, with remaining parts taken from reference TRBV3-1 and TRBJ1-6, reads DTAVSQTPKYLVTQMGNDKSIKCEQNLGHDTMYWYKQDSKKFLKIMFSYNNKELIINETVPNRFSPKSPDKAHLNLHINSLELGDSAVYFCASSRSWSNSPLHFGNGTRLTVT.

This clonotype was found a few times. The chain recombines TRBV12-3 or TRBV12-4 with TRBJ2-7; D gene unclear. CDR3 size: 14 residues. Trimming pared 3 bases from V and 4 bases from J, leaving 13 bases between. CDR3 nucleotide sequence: TGTGCCAGCAGTTTCTTTGAAGCTGAGTACGAGCAGTACTTC. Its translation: CASSFFEAEYEQYF.

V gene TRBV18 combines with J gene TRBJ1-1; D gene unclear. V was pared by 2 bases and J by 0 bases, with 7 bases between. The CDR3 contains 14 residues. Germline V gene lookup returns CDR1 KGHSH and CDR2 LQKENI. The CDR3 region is CASSPGPLNTEAFF. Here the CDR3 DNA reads TGTGCCAGCTCACCAGGGCCGTTGAACACTGAAGCTTTCTTT.

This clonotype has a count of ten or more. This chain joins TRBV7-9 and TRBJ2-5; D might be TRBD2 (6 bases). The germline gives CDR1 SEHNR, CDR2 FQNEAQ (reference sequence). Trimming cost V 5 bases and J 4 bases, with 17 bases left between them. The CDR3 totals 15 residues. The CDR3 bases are TGTGCCAGCAGCATCCGGGACTCGAGGGGAGAGACCCAGTACTTC. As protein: CASSIRDSRGETQYF.

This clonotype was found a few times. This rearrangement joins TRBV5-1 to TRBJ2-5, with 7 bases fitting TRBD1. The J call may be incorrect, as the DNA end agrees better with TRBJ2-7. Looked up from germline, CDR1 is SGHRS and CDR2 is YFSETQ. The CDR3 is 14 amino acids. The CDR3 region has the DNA TGCGCCAGCAGCTTGGTAGGGGGCGGATTCGAGCAGTACTTC. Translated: CASSLVGGGFEQYF.

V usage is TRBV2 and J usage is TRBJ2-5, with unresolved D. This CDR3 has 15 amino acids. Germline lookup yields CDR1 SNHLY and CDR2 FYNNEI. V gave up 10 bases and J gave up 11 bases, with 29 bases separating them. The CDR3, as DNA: TGTGCCACAGACCCCCCCCAGGATTTCTACAATGAGCAGTACTTC. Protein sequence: CATDPPQDFYNEQYF.

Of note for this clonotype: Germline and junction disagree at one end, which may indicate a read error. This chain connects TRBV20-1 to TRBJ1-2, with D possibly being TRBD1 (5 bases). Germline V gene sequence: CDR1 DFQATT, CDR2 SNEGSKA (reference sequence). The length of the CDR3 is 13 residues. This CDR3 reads CSAPGRMNSGYTF. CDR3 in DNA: TGCAGTGCCCCGGGACGGATGAACTCTGGCTACACCTTC.

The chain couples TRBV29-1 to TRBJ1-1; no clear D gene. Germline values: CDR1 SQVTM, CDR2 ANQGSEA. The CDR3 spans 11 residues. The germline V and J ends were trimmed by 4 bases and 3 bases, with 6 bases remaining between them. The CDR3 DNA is TGCAGCGTTGTAATGTACACTGAAGCTTTCTTT. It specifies CSVVMYTEAFF.

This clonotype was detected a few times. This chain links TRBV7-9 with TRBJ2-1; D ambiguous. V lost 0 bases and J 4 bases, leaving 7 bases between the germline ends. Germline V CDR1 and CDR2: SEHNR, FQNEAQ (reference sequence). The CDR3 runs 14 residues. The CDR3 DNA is TGTGCCAGCAGCTTAGCGTCAGATTACAATGAGCAGTTCTTC. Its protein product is CASSLASDYNEQFF. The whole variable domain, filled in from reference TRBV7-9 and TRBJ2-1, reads DTGVSQNPRHKITKRGQNVTFRCDPISEHNRLYWYRQTLGQGPEFLTYFQNEAQLEKSRLLSDRFSAERPKGSFSTLEIQRTEQGDSAMYLCASSLASDYNEQFFGPGTRLTVL.

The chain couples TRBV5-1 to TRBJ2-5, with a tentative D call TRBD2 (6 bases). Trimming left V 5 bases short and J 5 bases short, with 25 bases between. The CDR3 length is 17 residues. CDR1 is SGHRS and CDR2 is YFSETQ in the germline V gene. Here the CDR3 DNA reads TGCGCCAGCAGTCAAGTCGCGGGGCCGCAATCGGGGGAGACCCAGTACTTC. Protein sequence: CASSQVAGPQSGETQYF.

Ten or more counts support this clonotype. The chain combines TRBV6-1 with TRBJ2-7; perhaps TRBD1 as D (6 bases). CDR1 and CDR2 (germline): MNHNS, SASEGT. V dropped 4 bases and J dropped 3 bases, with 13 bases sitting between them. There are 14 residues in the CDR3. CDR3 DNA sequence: TGTGCCAGCAGTGGCAGGGGATACGGCTACGAGCAGTACTTC. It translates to CASSGRGYGYEQYF.

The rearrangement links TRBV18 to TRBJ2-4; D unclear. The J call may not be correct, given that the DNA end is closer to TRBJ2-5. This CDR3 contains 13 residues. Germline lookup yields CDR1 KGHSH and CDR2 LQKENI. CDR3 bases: TGTGCCAGCTCACCAGGAGAAAAGGAGACCCAGTACTTC. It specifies CASSPGEKETQYF.

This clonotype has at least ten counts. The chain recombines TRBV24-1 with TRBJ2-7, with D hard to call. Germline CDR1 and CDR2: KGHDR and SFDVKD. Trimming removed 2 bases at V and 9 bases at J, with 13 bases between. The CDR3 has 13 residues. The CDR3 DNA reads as TGTGCCACCAGTGATTATAACAGCTTCGTGCAGTACTTC. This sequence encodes CATSDYNSFVQYF.

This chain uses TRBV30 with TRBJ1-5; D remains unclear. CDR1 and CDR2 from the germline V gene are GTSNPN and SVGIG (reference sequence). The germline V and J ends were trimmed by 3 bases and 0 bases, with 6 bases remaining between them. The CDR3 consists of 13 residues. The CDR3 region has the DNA TGTGCCTGGAGCCCGTATAGCAATCAGCCCCAGCATTTT. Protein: CAWSPYSNQPQHF.

The CDR3 spells CASSLGFLVDNEQYF. CDR3 nucleotides: TGTGCCAGCAGCTTGGGATTTTTAGTGGACAATGAGCAGTACTTC. This chain connects TRBV7-6 to TRBJ2-5; possible D gene TRBD1, 5 bases. Per germline, CDR1 SGHVS and CDR2 FNYEAQ. The V end lost 3 bases, the J end lost 11 bases, and 22 bases lay between the germline ends. CDR3 length: 15 residues.

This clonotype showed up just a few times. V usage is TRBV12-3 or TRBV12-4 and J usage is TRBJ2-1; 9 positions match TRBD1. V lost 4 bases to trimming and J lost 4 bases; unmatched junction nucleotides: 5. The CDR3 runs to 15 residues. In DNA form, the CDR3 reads TGTGCCAGCAGTTCGGGGGACAGGGAATACAATGAGCAGTTCTTC. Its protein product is CASSSGDREYNEQFF.

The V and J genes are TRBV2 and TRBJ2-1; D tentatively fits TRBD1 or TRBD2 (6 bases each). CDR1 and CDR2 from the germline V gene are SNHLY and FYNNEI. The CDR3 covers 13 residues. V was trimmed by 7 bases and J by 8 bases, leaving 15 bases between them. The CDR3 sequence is CASTTGRSYEQFF. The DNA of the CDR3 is TGTGCCAGCACTACAGGGAGGTCTTATGAGCAGTTCTTC.

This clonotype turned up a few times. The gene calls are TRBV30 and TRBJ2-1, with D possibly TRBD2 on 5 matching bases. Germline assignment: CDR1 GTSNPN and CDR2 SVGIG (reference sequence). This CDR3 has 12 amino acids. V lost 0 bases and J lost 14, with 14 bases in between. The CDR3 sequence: CAWSVGIGVEFF. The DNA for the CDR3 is TGTGCCTGGAGTGTAGGTATCGGGGTGGAGTTCTTC.

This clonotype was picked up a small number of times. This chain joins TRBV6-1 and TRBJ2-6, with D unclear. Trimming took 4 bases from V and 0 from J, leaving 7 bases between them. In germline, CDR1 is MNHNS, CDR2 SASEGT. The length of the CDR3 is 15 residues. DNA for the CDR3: TGTGCCAGCAGTGCACTCATCTCTGGGGCCAACGTCCTGACTTTC. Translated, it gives CASSALISGANVLTF.

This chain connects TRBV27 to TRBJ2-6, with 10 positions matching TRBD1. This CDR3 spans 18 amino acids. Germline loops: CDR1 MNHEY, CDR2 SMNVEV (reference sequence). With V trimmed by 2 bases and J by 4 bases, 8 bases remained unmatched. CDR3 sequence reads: CASSLRVRQGAGANVLTF. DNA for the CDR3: TGTGCCAGCAGTTTACGCGTCAGACAGGGGGCCGGGGCCAACGTCCTGACTTTC.

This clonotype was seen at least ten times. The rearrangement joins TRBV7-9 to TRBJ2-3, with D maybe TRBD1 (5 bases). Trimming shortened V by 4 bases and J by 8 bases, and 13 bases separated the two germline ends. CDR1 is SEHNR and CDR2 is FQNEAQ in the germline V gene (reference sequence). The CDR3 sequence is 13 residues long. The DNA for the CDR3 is TGTGCCAGCAGCTCAGACAGTTGGGGTACGCAGTATTTT. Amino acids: CASSSDSWGTQYF.

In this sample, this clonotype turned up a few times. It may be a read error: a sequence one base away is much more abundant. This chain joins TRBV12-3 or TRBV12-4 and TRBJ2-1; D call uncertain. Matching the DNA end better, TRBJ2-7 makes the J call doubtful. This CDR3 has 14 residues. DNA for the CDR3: TGTGCCAGCAGGGGAAGAATGTCCTACAATGAGCAGTACTTC. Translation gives CASRGRMSYNEQYF.

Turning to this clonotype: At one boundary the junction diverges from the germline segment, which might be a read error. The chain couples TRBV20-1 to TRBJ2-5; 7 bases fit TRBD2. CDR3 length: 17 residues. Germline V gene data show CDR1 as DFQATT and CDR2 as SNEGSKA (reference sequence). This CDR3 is CSARVGRGRGVVETQYF. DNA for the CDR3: TGCAGCGCTAGAGTGGGGCGGGGGAGGGGAGTAGTGGAGACCCAGTACTTC.

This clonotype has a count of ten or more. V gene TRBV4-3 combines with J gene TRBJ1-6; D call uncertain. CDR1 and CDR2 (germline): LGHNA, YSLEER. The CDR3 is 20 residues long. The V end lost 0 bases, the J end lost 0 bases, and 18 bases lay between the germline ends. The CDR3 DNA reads TGCGCCAGCAGCCAAGATCAGCCCCAGCTGACTAGCTCCTATAATTCACCCCTCCACTTT. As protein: CASSQDQPQLTSSYNSPLHF.

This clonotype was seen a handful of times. DNA of the CDR3: TGTGCCAGCAGTTACGGGCTAGTCGTCGGCACAGATACGCAGTATTTT. This sequence encodes CASSYGLVVGTDTQYF. The chain recombines TRBV6-2 or TRBV6-3 with TRBJ2-3; the D is unclear. V gave up 2 bases and J gave up 1 base, with 13 bases separating them. CDR1 and CDR2 from the germline V gene are MNHEY and SVGEGT. This CDR3 region has 16 residues.

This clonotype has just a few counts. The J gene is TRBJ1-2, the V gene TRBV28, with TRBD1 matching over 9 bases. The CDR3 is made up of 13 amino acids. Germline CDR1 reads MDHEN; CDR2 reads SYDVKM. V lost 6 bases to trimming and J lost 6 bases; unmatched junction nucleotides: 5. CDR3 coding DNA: TGTGCCAGCAGGATTGACAGGGGGGATGGCTACACCTTC. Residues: CASRIDRGDGYTF.

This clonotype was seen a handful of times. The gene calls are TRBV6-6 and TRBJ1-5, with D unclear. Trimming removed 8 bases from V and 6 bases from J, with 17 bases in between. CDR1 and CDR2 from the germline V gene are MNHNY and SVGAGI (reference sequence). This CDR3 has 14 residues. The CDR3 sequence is CASVQDLRVQPQHF. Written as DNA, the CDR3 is TGTGCCAGCGTCCAGGACCTTCGGGTTCAGCCCCAGCATTTT.